The 20 T cell receptor beta chains reported below all come from one sample, sequenced in a study of blood T cell repertoires in COVID-19. Measured with immunoSEQ multiplex PCR; TCRdb has only the in-frame clones, and not every one. The table lists roughly 230,000 clones, approximately 80% of them singletons, with roughly 7% in the top ten. The source material was peripheral blood. The receptor set was obtained from a woman aged 50 to 60 with acute or convalescent COVID-19.

There are a few counts of this clone. This rearrangement joins TRBV7-2 to TRBJ2-2; perhaps TRBD2 as D (6 bases). The CDR3 runs 19 residues. V lost 7 bases, J lost 1 base, and 25 bases lay in between. From germline, CDR1 is SGHTA and CDR2 FQGNSA. This chain's CDR3 is CASNPYLAVGIGNTGELFF. As DNA, the CDR3 is TGTGCCAGCAACCCCTATTTAGCGGTTGGGATAGGGAACACCGGGGAGCTGTTTTTT.

The V and J genes are TRBV11-3 and TRBJ2-1, with D perhaps matching TRBD2 (5 bases). Trimming took off 4 bases at V and 10 bases at J, with 8 bases between the two ends. This CDR3 is 11 amino acids long. The V gene's germline CDR1 is SGHNT and CDR2 YENEEA. The CDR3 region is CASSSTGEQFF. The CDR3 nucleotides read TGTGCCAGCAGCTCAACGGGGGAGCAGTTCTTC. Filled out from reference TRBV11-3 and TRBJ2-1, the complete variable domain reads EAGVVQSPRYKIIEKKQPVAFWCNPISGHNTLYWYLQNLGQGPELLIRYENEEAVDDSQLPKDRFSAERLKGVDSTLKIQPAELGDSAVYLCASSSTGEQFFGPGTRLTVL.

This chain uses TRBV5-1 with TRBJ2-1; 8 bases are a match to TRBD2. The CDR3 length is 16 residues. J gave up 4 bases and V 4 bases, and 10 bases lay outside the gene matches. CDR1 is SGHRS and CDR2 is YFSETQ in the germline V gene. CDR3: CASSQRTSGFYNEQFF. The CDR3 coding sequence is TGCGCCAGCAGCCAGAGAACTAGCGGATTTTACAATGAGCAGTTCTTC.

The CDR3 DNA reads as TGTGCCAGCAGCTTGGTTCGAGCGGGAGTAGGCACCGGGGAGCTGTTTTTT. It encodes CASSLVRAGVGTGELFF. The chain is built from TRBV7-9 and TRBJ2-2, with 8 bases matching TRBD2. V shed 3 bases and J 4 bases; nucleotides not matched to a gene: 10. Germline CDR1 reads SEHNR; CDR2 reads FQNEAQ (reference sequence). The CDR3 is made up of 17 amino acids.

The genes are TRBV24-1 and TRBJ1-2; no reliable D call. Germline-derived CDR1 and CDR2 are KGHDR and SFDVKD. With 3 bases removed from V and 6 bases from J, the gap between germline ends came to 13 bases. This CDR3 has 14 residues. CDR3 protein: CATSDPGRRDGYTF. The DNA for the CDR3 is TGTGCCACCAGTGATCCCGGGAGGCGGGATGGCTACACCTTC.

This chain joins TRBV5-6 and TRBJ2-3, with D possibly being TRBD1 (5 bases). The CDR3 spans 11 residues. Deletions cut 2 bases from V and 13 bases from J, with 11 bases between. CDR1 and CDR2 from the germline V gene are SGHDT and YYEEEE. DNA of the CDR3: TGTGCCAGCAGCTTACTACAGGCGGAGTATTTT. Translating it yields CASSLLQAEYF. The full variable domain, rest sourced from reference TRBV5-6 and TRBJ2-3, is DAGVTQSPTHLIKTRGQQVTLRCSPKSGHDTVSWYQQALGQGPQFIFQYYEEEERQRGNFPDRFSGHQFPNYSSELNVNALLLGDSALYLCASSLLQAEYFGPGTRLTVL.

The chain has TRBV5-1 and TRBJ2-7; 12 nucleotides line up with TRBD2. The J segment lost 6 bases and the V segment lost 3 bases, leaving 7 bases of the junction unmatched. The CDR3 sequence is 15 residues long. The V gene's germline CDR1 is SGHRS and CDR2 YFSETQ. The CDR3 loop reads CASSSSTSGGREQYF. The CDR3 bases are TGCGCCAGCAGCTCGTCCACTAGCGGGGGGCGCGAGCAGTACTTC.

The chain joins TRBV3-1 (or the pseudogene TRBV3-2) to TRBJ2-5; possible D gene TRBD1, 6 bases. V dropped 3 bases and J dropped 2 bases, with 19 bases sitting between them. CDR1 is LGHDT and CDR2 is YNNKEL in the germline V gene (reference sequence). CDR3 length equals 17 residues. The CDR3 is CASSHLGGRGRQETQYF. The CDR3, as DNA: TGTGCCAGCAGCCACCTTGGGGGCAGGGGACGTCAAGAGACCCAGTACTTC.

V usage is TRBV6-6 and J usage is TRBJ2-1; 7 bases map to TRBD1. The CDR3 has 16 amino acids. V trimming: 5 bases; J trimming: 3 bases; junction bases outside the gene matches: 10. CDR1 is MNHNY and CDR2 is SVGAGI in the germline V gene (reference sequence). The CDR3 bases are TGTGCCAGCAGTCGAAGACAGGGCTTCTACTACAATGAGCAGTTCTTC. Protein product: CASSRRQGFYYNEQFF.

The CDR3 loop reads CAISGLAGGGDEQFF. The CDR3 coding sequence is TGTGCCATCAGTGGACTAGCGGGGGGCGGGGATGAGCAGTTCTTC. This chain joins TRBV10-3 and TRBJ2-1, with 13 bases that match TRBD2. Losses at the gene ends were 4 bases for V and 8 bases for J; bases not matched to a gene: 5. Germline lookup yields CDR1 ENHRY and CDR2 SYGVKD. This CDR3 has 15 amino acids.

The chain employs TRBV5-5 and TRBJ1-2, with TRBD1 matching over 7 bases. Germline trimming cut 1 base from V and 3 bases from J; bases unmatched to any gene: 9. This CDR3 spans 16 amino acids. In germline, CDR1 is SGHKS, CDR2 YYEKEE (reference sequence). The CDR3 DNA reads as TGTGCCAGCAGCTTGTTTCAGGGGGTCGAGGACTATGGCTACACCTTC. As protein: CASSLFQGVEDYGYTF.

The chain employs TRBV28 and TRBJ2-2; the D is unclear. The length of the CDR3 is 15 residues. The V gene lost 8 bases and the J gene lost 0 bases, with 13 bases spanning the gap. Germline CDR1 and CDR2: MDHEN and SYDVKM. CDR3 sequence (DNA): TGTGCCAGCGCACCGGCAGGCGCGAACACCGGGGAGCTGTTTTTT. This encodes CASAPAGANTGELFF.

This sequence joins TRBV15 and TRBJ2-6, with D possibly being TRBD2 (5 bases). The CDR3 loop spans 15 amino acids. Germline values: CDR1 LNHNV, CDR2 YYDKDF (reference sequence). Deletions cut 5 bases from V and 0 bases from J, with 8 bases between. The CDR3 loop is CATSEGSSGANVLTF. For the CDR3, the DNA is TGTGCCACCAGCGAGGGTTCCTCTGGGGCCAACGTCCTGACTTTC.

CDR3 loop: CASSMYSGGGTEAFF. CDR3 sequence (DNA): TGTGCCAGTAGTATGTATTCAGGGGGCGGCACTGAAGCTTTCTTT. The chain recombines TRBV19 with TRBJ1-1, with 8 bases aligning to TRBD1. The V gene end was trimmed by 3 bases and the J gene end by 4 bases; junction bases not matched to a gene: 7. Germline V CDR1 and CDR2: LNHDA, SQIVND (reference sequence). The CDR3 consists of 15 residues.

This rearrangement joins TRBV10-3 to TRBJ1-1; D not certain. The CDR3 covers 12 residues. Germline CDR1 ENHRY, CDR2 SYGVKD. With 6 bases removed from V and 2 bases from J, the gap between germline ends came to 7 bases. The CDR3 bases are TGTGCCATCAGCACAATCAACACTGAAGCTTTCTTT. This codes for CAISTINTEAFF.

The J gene is TRBJ2-2, the V gene TRBV2; D is undetermined. Germline V gene sequence: CDR1 SNHLY, CDR2 FYNNEI. Between the trimmed V and J ends, which lost 5 bases and 6 bases, there was a span of 4 bases. CDR3 size: 11 residues. The CDR3 loop is CASSRAGELFF. CDR3 DNA sequence: TGTGCCAGCAGTCGGGCCGGGGAGCTGTTTTTT.

This chain links TRBV3-1 (or the pseudogene TRBV3-2) with TRBJ2-7; D may be TRBD2 (5 bases). This CDR3 spans 12 amino acids. V lost 2 bases and J 6 bases, leaving 8 bases between the germline ends. Germline lookup yields CDR1 LGHDT and CDR2 YNNKEL (reference sequence). In DNA form, the CDR3 reads TGTGCCAGCAGCCAACGGGAACTCGAGCAGTACTTC. This translates into CASSQRELEQYF.

The chain couples TRBV2 to TRBJ1-2; D is unresolved. CDR1 is SNHLY and CDR2 is FYNNEI in the germline V gene. V was cut by 3 bases and J by 8 bases, with 16 bases left in between. The CDR3 spans 14 residues. CDR3 sequence reads: CASSEASSTGGYTF. In DNA, the CDR3 is TGTGCCAGCAGTGAGGCGTCCTCAACGGGAGGCTACACCTTC.

The rearrangement links TRBV6-5 to TRBJ1-6; D not certain. This CDR3 is 15 amino acids long. Deletions cut 6 bases from V and 2 bases from J, with 11 bases between. The germline gives CDR1 MNHEY, CDR2 SVGAGI. As DNA, the CDR3 is TGTGCCAGCAGGGCCGAGGGAACCTATAATTCACCCCTCCACTTT. Protein product: CASRAEGTYNSPLHF.

The V and J genes are TRBV10-3 and TRBJ1-2, with a tentative D call TRBD1 (5 bases). V was pared by 7 bases and J by 2 bases, with 11 bases between. Germline V gives CDR1 ENHRY, CDR2 SYGVKD. The CDR3 extends over 13 amino acids. CDR3 residues: CAITGGKNYGYTF. Here the CDR3 DNA reads TGTGCCATCACCGGGGGGAAGAACTATGGCTACACCTTC.